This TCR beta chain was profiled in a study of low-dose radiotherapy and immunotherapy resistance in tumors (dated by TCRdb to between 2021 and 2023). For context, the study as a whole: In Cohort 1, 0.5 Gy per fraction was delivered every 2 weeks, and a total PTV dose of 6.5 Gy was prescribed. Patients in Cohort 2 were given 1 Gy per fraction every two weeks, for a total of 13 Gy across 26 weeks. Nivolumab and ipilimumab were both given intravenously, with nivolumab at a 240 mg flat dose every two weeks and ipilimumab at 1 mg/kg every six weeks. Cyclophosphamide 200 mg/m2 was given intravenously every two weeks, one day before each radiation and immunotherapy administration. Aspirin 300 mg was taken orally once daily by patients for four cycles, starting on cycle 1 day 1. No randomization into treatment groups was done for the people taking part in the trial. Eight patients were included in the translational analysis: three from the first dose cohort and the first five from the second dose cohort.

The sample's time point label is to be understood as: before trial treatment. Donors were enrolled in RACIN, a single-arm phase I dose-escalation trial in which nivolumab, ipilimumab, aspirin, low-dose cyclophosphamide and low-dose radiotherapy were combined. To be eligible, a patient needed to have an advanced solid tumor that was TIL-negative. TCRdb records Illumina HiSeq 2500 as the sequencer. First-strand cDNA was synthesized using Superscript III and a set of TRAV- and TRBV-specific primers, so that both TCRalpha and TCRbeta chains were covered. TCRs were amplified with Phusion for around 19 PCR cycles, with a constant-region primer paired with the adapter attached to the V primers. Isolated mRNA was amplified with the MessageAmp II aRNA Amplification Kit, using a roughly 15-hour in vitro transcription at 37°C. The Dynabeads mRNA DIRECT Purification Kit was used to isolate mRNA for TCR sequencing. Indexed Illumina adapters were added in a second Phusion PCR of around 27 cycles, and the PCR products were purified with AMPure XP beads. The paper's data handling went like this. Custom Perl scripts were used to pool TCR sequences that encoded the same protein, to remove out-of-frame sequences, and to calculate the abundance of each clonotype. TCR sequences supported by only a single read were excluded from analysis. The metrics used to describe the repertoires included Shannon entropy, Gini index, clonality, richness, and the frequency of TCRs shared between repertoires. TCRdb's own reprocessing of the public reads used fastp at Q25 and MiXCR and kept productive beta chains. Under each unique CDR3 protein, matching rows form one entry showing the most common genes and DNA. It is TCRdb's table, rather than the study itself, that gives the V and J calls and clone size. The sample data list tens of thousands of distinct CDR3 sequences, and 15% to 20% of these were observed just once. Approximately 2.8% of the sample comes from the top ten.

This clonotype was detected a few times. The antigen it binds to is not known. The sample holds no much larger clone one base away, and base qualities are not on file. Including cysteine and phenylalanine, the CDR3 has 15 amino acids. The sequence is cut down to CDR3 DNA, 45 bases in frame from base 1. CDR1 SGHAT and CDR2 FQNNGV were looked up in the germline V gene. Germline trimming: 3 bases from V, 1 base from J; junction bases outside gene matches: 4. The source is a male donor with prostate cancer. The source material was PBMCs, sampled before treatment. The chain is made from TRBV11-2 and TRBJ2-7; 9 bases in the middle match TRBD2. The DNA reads TGTGCCAGCAGCTTTTCAAGCGGGGGGTCCTACGAGCAGTACTTC. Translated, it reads CASSFSSGGSYEQYF.